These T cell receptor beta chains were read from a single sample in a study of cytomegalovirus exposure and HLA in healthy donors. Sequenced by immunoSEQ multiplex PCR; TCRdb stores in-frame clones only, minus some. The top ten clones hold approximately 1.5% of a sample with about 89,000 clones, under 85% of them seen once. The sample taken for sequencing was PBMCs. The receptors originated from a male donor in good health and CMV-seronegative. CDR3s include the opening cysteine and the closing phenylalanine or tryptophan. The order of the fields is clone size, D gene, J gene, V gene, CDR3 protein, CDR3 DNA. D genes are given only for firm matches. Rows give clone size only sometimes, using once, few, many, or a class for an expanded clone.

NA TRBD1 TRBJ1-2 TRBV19 CASTFQGARGYTF TGTGCCAGTACTTTCCAGGGGGCGAGGGGCTACACCTTC
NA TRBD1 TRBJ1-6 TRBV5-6 CASSLRQGGSSPLHF TGTGCCAGCAGCTTAAGACAGGGGGGGAGTTCACCCCTCCACTTT
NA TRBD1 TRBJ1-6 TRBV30 CAWLQGAIRSPLHF TGTGCCTGGTTACAGGGGGCGATTAGATCACCCCTCCACTTT
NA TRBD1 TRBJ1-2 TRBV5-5 CASSLGQGNYGYTF TGTGCCAGCAGCTTGGGACAGGGTAACTATGGCTACACCTTC
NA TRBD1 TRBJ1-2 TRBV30 CAWSDWDRGNGYTF TGTGCCTGGAGTGATTGGGACAGGGGAAATGGCTACACCTTC
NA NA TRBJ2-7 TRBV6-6 CASSSNRAVMTYEQYF TGTGCCAGCAGTTCAAACAGGGCCGTCATGACCTACGAGCAGTACTTC
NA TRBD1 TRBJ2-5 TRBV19 CASRTGVETQYF TGTGCCAGTAGGACAGGGGTAGAGACCCAGTACTTC
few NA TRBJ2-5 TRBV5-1 CASSLDIGGAETQYF TGCGCCAGCAGCTTGGATATAGGAGGGGCGGAGACCCAGTACTTC
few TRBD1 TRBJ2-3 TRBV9 CASSVDRGTDTQYF TGTGCCAGCAGCGTAGACAGGGGGACAGATACGCAGTATTTT
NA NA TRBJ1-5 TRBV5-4 CASSLDRNSNQPQHF TGTGCCAGCAGCCTAGACAGAAATAGCAATCAGCCCCAGCATTTT
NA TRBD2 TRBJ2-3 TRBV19 CASSIVGGGPTDTQYF TGTGCCAGTAGTATAGTGGGGGGAGGGCCTACAGATACGCAGTATTTT
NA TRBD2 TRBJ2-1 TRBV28 CASSFGPTSGSTDEQFF TGTGCCAGCAGTTTTGGCCCGACTAGCGGGAGTACCGATGAGCAGTTCTTC
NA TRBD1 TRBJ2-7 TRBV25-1 CASSELTGEPYEQYF TGTGCCAGCAGTGAGCTGACAGGGGAACCCTACGAGCAGTACTTC
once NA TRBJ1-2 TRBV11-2 CASSDSGWGRTYGYTF TGTGCCAGCAGCGACAGTGGCTGGGGGCGCACCTATGGCTACACCTTC
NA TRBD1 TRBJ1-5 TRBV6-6 CASSPPGQGTNQPQHF TGTGCCAGCAGTCCTCCGGGACAGGGGACCAATCAGCCCCAGCATTTT
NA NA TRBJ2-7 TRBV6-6 CASSSLGLGEQYF TGTGCCAGCAGTTCCCTGGGGCTAGGTGAGCAGTACTTC
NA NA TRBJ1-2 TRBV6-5 CASCSGYGYTF TGTGCCAGCTGCTCAGGCTATGGCTACACCTTC
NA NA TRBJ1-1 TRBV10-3 CAISAGGWTEAFF TGTGCCATCAGTGCGGGGGGTTGGACTGAAGCTTTCTTT
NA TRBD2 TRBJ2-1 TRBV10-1 CASSGGLAGRGDEQFF TGCGCCAGCAGCGGCGGACTAGCGGGACGGGGCGATGAGCAGTTCTTC
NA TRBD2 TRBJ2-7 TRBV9 CASSAGLAGQYEQYF TGTGCCAGCAGCGCGGGACTAGCGGGACAGTACGAGCAGTACTTC
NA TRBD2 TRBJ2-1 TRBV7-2 CASSFRLAVLPYNEQFF TGTGCCAGCAGCTTCCGACTAGCGGTGCTTCCCTACAATGAGCAGTTCTTC
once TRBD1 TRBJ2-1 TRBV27 CASRAGQGVYDEQFF TGTGCCAGCAGAGCGGGACAGGGAGTGTACGATGAGCAGTTCTTC
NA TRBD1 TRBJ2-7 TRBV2 CASRISGTDPYEQYF TGTGCCAGCAGGATATCCGGGACAGACCCCTACGAGCAGTACTTC
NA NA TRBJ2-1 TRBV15 CATSLLATGSYNEQFF TGTGCCACCAGCCTCTTGGCAACAGGGTCCTACAATGAGCAGTTCTTC
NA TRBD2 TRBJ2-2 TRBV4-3 CASSQEGLAGGPGELFF TGCGCCAGCAGCCAAGAGGGACTAGCGGGGGGGCCCGGGGAGCTGTTTTTT
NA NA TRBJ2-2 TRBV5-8 CASSFERNTGELFF TGTGCCAGCAGCTTCGAGCGGAACACCGGGGAGCTGTTTTTT
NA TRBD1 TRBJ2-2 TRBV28 CASSLSPGQDGGELFF TGTGCCAGCAGTCTTAGCCCGGGACAGGACGGCGGGGAGCTGTTTTTT
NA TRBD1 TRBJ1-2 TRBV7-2 CASSLVDRSNYGYTF TGTGCCAGCAGCTTAGTGGACAGGTCAAACTATGGCTACACCTTC
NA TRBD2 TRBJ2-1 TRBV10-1 CASIAGLAGPNRNEQFF TGCGCCAGCATCGCCGGACTAGCGGGCCCGAACCGGAATGAGCAGTTCTTC
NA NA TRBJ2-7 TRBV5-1 CASRKWTAAYEQYF TGCGCCAGCAGAAAGTGGACTGCAGCCTACGAGCAGTACTTC
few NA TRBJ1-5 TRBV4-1 CASGNGLSPGQPQHF TGCGCCAGCGGGAACGGACTTTCGCCGGGTCAGCCCCAGCATTTT
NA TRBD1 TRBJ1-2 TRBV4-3 CASSLLSGTGLSGYTF TGCGCCAGCAGCCTTCTCTCCGGGACAGGGCTATCTGGCTACACCTTC
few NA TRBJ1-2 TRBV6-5 CASSDRGHGYTF TGTGCCAGCAGTGACAGAGGCCATGGCTACACCTTC
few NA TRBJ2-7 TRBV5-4 CASSSDLIRQGYEQYF TGTGCCAGCAGCTCAGATCTCATACGTCAGGGCTACGAGCAGTACTTC
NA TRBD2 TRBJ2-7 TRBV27 CASSLRDPLAGGPNEQYF TGTGCCAGCAGTTTACGGGACCCCTTAGCGGGAGGGCCTAACGAGCAGTACTTC
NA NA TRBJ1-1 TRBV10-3 CAISGGNRGVGGESSVGDTEAFF TGTGCCATCAGTGGGGGAAACCGGGGCGTCGGGGGGGAATCTTCCGTCGGGGACACTGAAGCTTTCTTT
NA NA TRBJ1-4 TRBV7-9 CASSTRQFDTEKLFF TGTGCCAGCAGCACCCGACAGTTTGATACTGAAAAACTGTTTTTT
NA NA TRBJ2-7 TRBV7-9 CSSSLGGGLAYEQYF TGTTCCAGCAGCTTAGGGGGGGGGCTCGCCTACGAGCAGTACTTC
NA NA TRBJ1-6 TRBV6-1 CASGVGGGNSPLHF TGTGCCAGCGGAGTGGGGGGTGGAAATTCACCCCTCCACTTT
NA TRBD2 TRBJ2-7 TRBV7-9 CASSLLGTTSYEQYF TGTGCCAGCAGCTTATTGGGGACTACGTCCTACGAGCAGTACTTC
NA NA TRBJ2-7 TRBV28 CASSLSPGSSYEQYF TGTGCCAGCAGTTTATCACCGGGGAGCTCCTACGAGCAGTACTTC
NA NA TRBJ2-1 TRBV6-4 CASSLDHSSYNEQFF TGTGCCAGCAGCCTCGATCATAGCTCCTACAATGAGCAGTTCTTC
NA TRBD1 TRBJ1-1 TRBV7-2 CASSLVGFGTDEAFF TGTGCCAGCAGCTTAGTGGGCTTTGGGACAGATGAAGCTTTCTTT
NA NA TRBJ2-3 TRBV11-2 CASSSNRVTDTQYF TGTGCCAGCAGCTCGAACAGGGTCACAGATACGCAGTATTTT